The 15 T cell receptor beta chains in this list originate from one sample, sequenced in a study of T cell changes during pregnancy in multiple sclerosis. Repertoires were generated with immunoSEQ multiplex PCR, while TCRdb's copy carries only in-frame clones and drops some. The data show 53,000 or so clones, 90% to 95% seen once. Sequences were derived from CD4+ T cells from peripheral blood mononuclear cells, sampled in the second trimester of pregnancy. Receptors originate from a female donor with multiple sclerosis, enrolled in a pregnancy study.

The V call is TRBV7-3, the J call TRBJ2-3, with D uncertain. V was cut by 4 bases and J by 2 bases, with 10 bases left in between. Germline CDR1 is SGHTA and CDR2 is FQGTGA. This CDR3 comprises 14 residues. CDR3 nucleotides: TGTGCCAGCAGCTCACCGGTCAACACAGATACGCAGTATTTT. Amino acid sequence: CASSSPVNTDTQYF.

CDR3 DNA: TGCGCCAGCGGGCAAGCGGTTCGTACCGGGGAGCTGTTTTTT. Amino acids: CASGQAVRTGELFF. The genes are TRBV4-3 and TRBJ2-2; a weak D match, TRBD2 (5 bases). Germline V gene lookup returns CDR1 LGHNA and CDR2 YSLEER. Trimming pared 8 bases from V and 5 bases from J, leaving 15 bases between. CDR3 length: 14 amino acids.

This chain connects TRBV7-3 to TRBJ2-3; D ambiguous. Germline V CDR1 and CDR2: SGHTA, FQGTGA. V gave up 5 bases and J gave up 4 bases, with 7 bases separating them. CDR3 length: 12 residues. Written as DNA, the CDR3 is TGTGCCAGCAGCCTCCTTTCAGATACGCAGTATTTT. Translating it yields CASSLLSDTQYF.

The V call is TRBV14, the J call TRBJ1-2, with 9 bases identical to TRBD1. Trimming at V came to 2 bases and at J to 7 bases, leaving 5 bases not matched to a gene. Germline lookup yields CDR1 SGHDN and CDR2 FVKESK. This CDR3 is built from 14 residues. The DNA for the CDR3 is TGTGCCAGCAGCCAATTCACAGGGGGCGGTGGCTACACCTTC. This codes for CASSQFTGGGGYTF. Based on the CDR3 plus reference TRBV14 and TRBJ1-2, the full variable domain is EAGVTQFPSHSVIEKGQTVTLRCDPISGHDNLYWYRRVMGKEIKFLLHFVKESKQDESGMPNNRFLAERTGGTYSTLKVQPAELEDSGVYFCASSQFTGGGGYTFGSGTRLTVV.

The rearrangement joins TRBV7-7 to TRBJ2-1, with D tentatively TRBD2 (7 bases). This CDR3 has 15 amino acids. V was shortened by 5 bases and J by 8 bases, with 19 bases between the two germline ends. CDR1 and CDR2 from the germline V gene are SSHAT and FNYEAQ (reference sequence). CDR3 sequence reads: CASSHARGPADEQFF. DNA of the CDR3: TGTGCCAGCAGCCACGCGCGGGGGCCGGCGGATGAGCAGTTCTTC. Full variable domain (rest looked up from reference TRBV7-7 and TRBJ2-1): GAGVSQSPRYKVTKRGQDVTLRCDPISSHATLYWYQQALGQGPEFLTYFNYEAQPDKSGLPSDRFSAERPEGSISTLTIQRTEQRDSAMYRCASSHARGPADEQFFGPGTRLTVL.

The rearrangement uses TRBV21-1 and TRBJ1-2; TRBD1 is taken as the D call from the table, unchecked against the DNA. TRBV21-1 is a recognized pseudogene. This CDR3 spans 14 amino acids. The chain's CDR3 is CASSKERTNYGYTF. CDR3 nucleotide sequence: TGTGCCAGCAGCAAAGAAAGGACAAACTATGGCTACACCTTC.

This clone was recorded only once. The CDR3 coding sequence is TGTGCCAGCAGCACAACGGACAGCCTCTATGGCTACACCTTC. Translation gives CASSTTDSLYGYTF. The V call is TRBV11-2, the J call TRBJ1-2; tentative D call: TRBD1 (6 bases). The V gene lost 5 bases and the J gene lost 4 bases, with 14 bases spanning the gap. This CDR3 has 14 amino acids. The germline V gene has CDR1 SGHAT and CDR2 FQNNGV.

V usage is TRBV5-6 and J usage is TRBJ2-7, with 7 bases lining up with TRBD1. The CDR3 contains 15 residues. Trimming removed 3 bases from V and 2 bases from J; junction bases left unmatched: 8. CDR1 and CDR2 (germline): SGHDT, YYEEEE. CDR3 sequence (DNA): TGTGCCAGCAGCTCCGGGACAGCAACACCCTACGAGCAGTACTTC. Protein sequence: CASSSGTATPYEQYF.

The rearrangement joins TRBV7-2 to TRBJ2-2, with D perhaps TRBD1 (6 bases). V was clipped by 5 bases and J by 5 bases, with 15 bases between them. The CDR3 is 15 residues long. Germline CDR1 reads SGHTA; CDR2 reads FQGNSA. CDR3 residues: CASSLNRVGTGELFF. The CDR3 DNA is TGTGCCAGCAGCCTCAACAGGGTTGGGACCGGGGAGCTGTTTTTT.

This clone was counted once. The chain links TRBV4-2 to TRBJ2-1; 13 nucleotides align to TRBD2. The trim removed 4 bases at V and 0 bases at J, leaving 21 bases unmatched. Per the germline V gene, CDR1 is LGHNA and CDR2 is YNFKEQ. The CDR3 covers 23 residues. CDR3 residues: CASSPAFRLAGGYEVGSYNEQFF. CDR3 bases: TGTGCCAGCAGCCCCGCCTTTAGACTAGCGGGGGGTTATGAGGTGGGCTCCTACAATGAGCAGTTCTTC.

The CDR3 DNA reads TGTGCCAGCAGCTTACCGGGGGGACCCTACGAGCAGTACTTC. Its translation is CASSLPGGPYEQYF. This chain connects TRBV7-9 to TRBJ2-7; 7 positions match TRBD2. Germline values: CDR1 SEHNR, CDR2 FQNEAQ (reference sequence). The CDR3 totals 14 residues. Trimming removed 2 bases from V and 2 bases from J; junction bases left unmatched: 3.

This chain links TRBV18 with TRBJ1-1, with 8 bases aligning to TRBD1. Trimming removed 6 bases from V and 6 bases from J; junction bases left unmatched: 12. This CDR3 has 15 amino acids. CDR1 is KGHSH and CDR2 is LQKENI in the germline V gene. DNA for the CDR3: TGTGCCAGCTCCACCAGGACAGGGACATTCTCTGAAGCTTTCTTT. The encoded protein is CASSTRTGTFSEAFF.

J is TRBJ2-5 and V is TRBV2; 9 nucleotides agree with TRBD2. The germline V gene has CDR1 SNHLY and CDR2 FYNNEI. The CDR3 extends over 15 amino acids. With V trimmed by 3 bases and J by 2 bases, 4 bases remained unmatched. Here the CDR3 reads CASSDQRGDQETQYF. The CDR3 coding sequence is TGTGCCAGCAGTGATCAGCGGGGGGATCAAGAGACCCAGTACTTC.

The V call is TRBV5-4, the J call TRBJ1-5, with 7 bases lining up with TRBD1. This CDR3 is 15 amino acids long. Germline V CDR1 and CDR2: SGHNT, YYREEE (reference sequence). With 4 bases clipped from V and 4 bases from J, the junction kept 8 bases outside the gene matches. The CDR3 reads CASSQAGGQNQPQHF. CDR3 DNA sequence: TGTGCCAGCAGCCAGGCAGGGGGACAGAATCAGCCCCAGCATTTT. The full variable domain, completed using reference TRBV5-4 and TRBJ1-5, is ETGVTQSPTHLIKTRGQQVTLRCSSQSGHNTVSWYQQALGQGPQFIFQYYREEENGRGNFPPRFSGLQFPNYSSELNVNALELDDSALYLCASSQAGGQNQPQHFGDGTRLSIL.

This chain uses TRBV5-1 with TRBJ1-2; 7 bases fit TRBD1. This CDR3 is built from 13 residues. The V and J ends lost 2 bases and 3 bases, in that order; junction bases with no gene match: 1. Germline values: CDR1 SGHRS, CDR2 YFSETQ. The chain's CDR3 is CASSFTGDYGYTF. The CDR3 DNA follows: TGCGCCAGCAGCTTTACAGGGGACTATGGCTACACCTTC.